A selection of T cell receptor beta chains follows, all from one sample in a study of T-cell reconstitution after alpha-beta-depleted transplantation in children. From the PCR reads, TCRdb called clonotypes with MiXCR, one entry per CDR3 protein. The profile shows roughly 300,000 distinct CDR3 sequences, approximately 10% of them singletons. Sequencing used peripheral blood, obtained 180 days after TCRalphabeta/CD19-depleted stem cell transplant. Every receptor here comes from a male patient under 10 years old who had a stem cell transplant for chronic granulomatous disease, so the T cells may come from the graft donor. The CDR3 runs from the conserved cysteine through the conserved F or W. The D gene is left open where the match is weak. Clone size is shown for a subset of rows, as once, few, many or a class of expanded clone.

D gene	clone size	V gene	J gene	CDR3 protein	CDR3 DNA
NA	many	TRBV28	TRBJ2-3	CASSFSTDTQYF	TGTGCCAGCAGTTTCAGCACAGATACGCAGTATTTT
TRBD1	many	TRBV20-1	TRBJ1-6	CSAGGQPASNSPLHF	TGCAGTGCTGGGGGACAGCCGGCCTCTAATTCACCCCTCCACTTT
NA	many	TRBV20-1	TRBJ2-7	CSASKGRSYEQYF	TGCAGTGCTAGTAAGGGGCGCTCCTACGAGCAGTACTTC
TRBD2	NA	TRBV20-1	TRBJ2-3	CSGRGVSTDTQYF	TGCAGCGGGAGGGGGGTAAGCACAGATACGCAGTATTTT
NA	many	TRBV20-1	TRBJ2-3	CSARVETSTDTQYF	TGCAGTGCTAGAGTTGAGACTAGCACAGATACGCAGTATTTT
NA	many	TRBV11-2	TRBJ1-5	CASTYLATKYNQPQHF	TGTGCCAGCACCTACCTTGCGACAAAATACAATCAGCCCCAGCATTTT
NA	many	TRBV7-2	TRBJ1-4	CASSLAGPTLFF	TGTGCCAGCAGCTTAGCAGGACCAACACTGTTTTTT
NA	few	TRBV28	TRBJ1-6	CASITQGGGGNSPLHF	TGTGCCAGCATCACCCAGGGTGGAGGGGGTAATTCACCCCTCCACTTT
NA	NA	TRBV25-1	TRBJ2-5	CASSRQGKQETQYF	TGTGCCAGCAGTCGGCAGGGCAAGCAAGAGACCCAGTACTTC
TRBD1	many	TRBV12-3/TRBV12-4	TRBJ2-2	CASSIGTGNTGELFF	TGTGCCAGCAGCATCGGGACAGGGAACACCGGGGAGCTGTTTTTT
TRBD2	NA	TRBV14	TRBJ2-1	CASSQGPVRGGPLYNEQFF	TGTGCCAGCAGCCAAGGCCCGGTGCGGGGGGGCCCTTTATACAATGAGCAGTTCTTC
NA	NA	TRBV5-4	TRBJ2-1	CASSLEAKGGFEQFF	TGTGCCAGCAGCTTAGAGGCTAAGGGAGGTTTTGAGCAGTTCTTC
NA	many	TRBV29-1	TRBJ2-7	CSVLGTRSYEQYF	TGCAGCGTTTTGGGGACAAGATCCTACGAGCAGTACTTC
NA	NA	TRBV6-1	TRBJ2-2	CASNGSNAGELFF	TGTGCCAGCAACGGGTCCAACGCCGGGGAGCTGTTTTTT
TRBD2	many	TRBV20-1	TRBJ2-5	CSASPGRGRETQYF	TGCAGTGCTAGTCCCGGGAGGGGGAGAGAGACCCAGTACTTC
NA	many	TRBV5-1	TRBJ1-4	CASSLSRGVGGEKLFF	TGCGCCAGCAGCTTGTCCCGAGGGGTTGGAGGAGAAAAACTGTTTTTT
NA	many	TRBV27	TRBJ1-3	CASRAMGLRPNTIYF	TGTGCCAGCAGAGCGATGGGGCTCCGGCCAAACACCATATATTTT
TRBD2	NA	TRBV10-3	TRBJ2-7	CAISAISGSRSEQYF	TGTGCCATCAGTGCTATTAGCGGGAGTCGGTCCGAGCAGTACTTC